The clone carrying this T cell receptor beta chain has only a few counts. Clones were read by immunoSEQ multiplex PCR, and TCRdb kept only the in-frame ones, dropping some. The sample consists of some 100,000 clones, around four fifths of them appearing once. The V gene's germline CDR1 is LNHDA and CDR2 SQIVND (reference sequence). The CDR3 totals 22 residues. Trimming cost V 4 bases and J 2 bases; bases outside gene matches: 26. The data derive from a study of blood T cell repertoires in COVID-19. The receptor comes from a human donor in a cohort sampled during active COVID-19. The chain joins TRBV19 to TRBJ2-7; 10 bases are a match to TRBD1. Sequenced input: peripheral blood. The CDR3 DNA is TGTGCCAGTAGTAAGGTTTCTGTCTCGGGACAGGGGCGTGGAAGGCGACCCTACGAGCAGTACTTC. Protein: CASSKVSVSGQGRGRRPYEQYF.